One and the same sample provided the 22 T cell receptor beta chains below, sequenced in a study of vaccination effects on CD4 cells after COVID-19. Some clones are missing from TCRdb's copy, which holds only in-frame ones; the method was immunoSEQ multiplex PCR. The sample consists of about 40,000 clones, roughly 70% of them appearing once. Antigens for these TCRs are unknown. Expansion with viral peptide pools was applied to antigen-specific CD4+ T cells by the ViraFEST assay prior to sequencing. The culture ran for around 10 days before CD4+ T cells were isolated. Previously uninfected by SARS-CoV-2, the vaccine recipients also showed negative nucleocapsid antibodies. This sample comprised CD4+ T cells from PBMCs cultured with SARS-CoV-2 spike peptides, obtained before COVID-19 vaccination. The receptors stem from a human donor who received a COVID-19 vaccine.

The chain recombines TRBV7-2 with TRBJ1-5; tentatively, D is TRBD1 (5 bases). V lost 5 bases and J lost 6, with 14 bases in between. From germline, CDR1 is SGHTA and CDR2 FQGNSA. There are 14 residues in the CDR3. CDR3 amino acids: CASSDPGGVQPQHF. CDR3 nucleotide sequence: TGTGCCAGCAGCGACCCCGGAGGGGTTCAGCCCCAGCATTTT. The variable domain in full, completed from reference TRBV7-2 and TRBJ1-5, reads GAGVSQSPSNKVTEKGKDVELRCDPISGHTALYWYRQSLGQGLEFLIYFQGNSAPDKSGLPSDRFSAERTGGSVSTLTIQRTQQEDSAVYLCASSDPGGVQPQHFGDGTRLSIL.

The chain couples TRBV30 to TRBJ1-5; D possibly corresponds to TRBD1 (5 bases). Germline V gene lookup returns CDR1 GTSNPN and CDR2 SVGIG (reference sequence). The CDR3 contains 19 residues. Trimming took off 2 bases at V and 7 bases at J, with 30 bases between the two ends. The DNA for the CDR3 is TGTGCCTGGAGTCCACGAACCGGGACTTTAGGAGGGTTTGGGCAGCCCCAGCATTTT. It translates to CAWSPRTGTLGGFGQPQHF.

This clone was seen more than once but under ten times. The rearrangement joins TRBV19 to TRBJ1-1; tentative D call: TRBD1 (5 bases). The germline gives CDR1 LNHDA, CDR2 SQIVND (reference sequence). V was clipped by 7 bases and J by 5 bases, with 14 bases between them. The CDR3 spans 13 residues. Written as DNA, the CDR3 is TGTGCCAGTACGGGAGGGGTGGTAACTGAAGCTTTCTTT. This sequence encodes CASTGGVVTEAFF. The full variable domain, rest sourced from reference TRBV19 and TRBJ1-1, is DGGITQSPKYLFRKEGQNVTLSCEQNLNHDAMYWYRQDPGQGLRLIYYSQIVNDFQKGDIAEGYSVSREKKESFPLTVTSAQKNPTAFYLCASTGGVVTEAFFGQGTRLTVV.

CDR3 amino acids: CASSQDPRLSGNTIYF. Written as DNA, the CDR3 is TGCGCCAGCAGCCAAGATCCGCGTCTCTCTGGAAACACCATATATTTT. The chain is built from TRBV4-1 and TRBJ1-3; no clear D. Trimming removed 0 bases from V and 0 bases from J, with 9 bases in between. The germline CDR1 and CDR2 sequences are MGHRA and YSYEKL. The CDR3 is made up of 16 amino acids.

The chain carries TRBV29-1 and TRBJ2-7; D remains unclear. CDR1 and CDR2 from the germline V gene are SQVTM and ANQGSEA. The CDR3 has 14 amino acids. Trimming took 6 bases from V and 3 from J, leaving 18 bases between them. The CDR3 nucleotides read TGCAGCGTGCGACCCGGCGCCAGCAGCTACGAGCAGTACTTC. Encoded protein: CSVRPGASSYEQYF.

Here the CDR3 reads CASGLVQKAGGGGTDTQYF. The DNA of the CDR3 is TGTGCTAGTGGTTTGGTACAAAAAGCGGGGGGCGGAGGCACAGATACGCAGTATTTT. This sequence joins TRBV12-5 and TRBJ2-3; 9 nucleotides align to TRBD2. CDR1 and CDR2 (germline): LGHNT, FRNRAP. There are 19 residues in the CDR3. Losses at the gene ends were 0 bases for V and 1 base for J; bases not matched to a gene: 11.

The chain has TRBV27 and TRBJ2-1; D is undetermined. The CDR3 is 13 residues long. The V and J ends lost 6 bases and 0 bases respectively, with 6 bases between them. Germline loops: CDR1 MNHEY, CDR2 SMNVEV (reference sequence). The CDR3 DNA follows: TGTGCCAGCAGCCGTAGCTCCTACAATGAGCAGTTCTTC. It encodes CASSRSSYNEQFF.

This clone came up once. The chain combines TRBV5-1 with TRBJ2-1; D remains unclear. CDR3 size: 14 residues. Germline V gene sequence: CDR1 SGHRS, CDR2 YFSETQ. V was trimmed by 0 bases and J by 0 bases, leaving 4 bases between them. The CDR3 loop reads CASSLGSSYNEQFF. In DNA form, the CDR3 reads TGCGCCAGCAGCTTGGGGAGCTCCTACAATGAGCAGTTCTTC.

This rearrangement joins TRBV5-4 to TRBJ1-2; TRBD1 might be the D (6 bases). CDR3 size: 16 residues. Germline CDR1 SGHNT, CDR2 YYREEE (reference sequence). Trimming stripped 4 bases from V and 0 bases from J, with 16 bases between. The CDR3 here is CASSPTADRANYGYTF. The CDR3 DNA follows: TGTGCCAGCAGCCCAACGGCGGACAGAGCTAACTATGGCTACACCTTC. Together with reference TRBV5-4 and TRBJ1-2, the CDR3 gives the full variable domain: ETGVTQSPTHLIKTRGQQVTLRCSSQSGHNTVSWYQQALGQGPQFIFQYYREEENGRGNFPPRFSGLQFPNYSSELNVNALELDDSALYLCASSPTADRANYGYTFGSGTRLTVV.

The J gene is TRBJ1-4, the V gene TRBV29-1, with TRBD1 matching over 8 bases. Unmatched junction bases numbered 7, after V lost 6 bases and J lost 7 bases. From germline, CDR1 is SQVTM and CDR2 ANQGSEA. The CDR3 totals 13 residues. As DNA, the CDR3 is TGCAGCGTCGTGACAGGGGCCAGTGAAAAACTGTTTTTT. Protein product: CSVVTGASEKLFF.

This clone has more than one count but fewer than ten. The J gene is TRBJ2-1, the V gene TRBV7-9; 9 bases match TRBD1. Germline-derived CDR1 and CDR2 are SEHNR and FQNEAQ (reference sequence). Unmatched junction bases numbered 4, after V lost 5 bases and J lost 14 bases. The CDR3 length is 11 residues. The CDR3 DNA follows: TGTGCCAGCAGCCCCCGACAGGGGGAGTTCTTC. Translating it yields CASSPRQGEFF.

V usage is TRBV7-9 and J usage is TRBJ2-7; D possibly corresponds to TRBD2 (6 bases). This CDR3 has 14 residues. Between the trimmed V and J ends, which lost 3 bases and 2 bases, there was a span of 11 bases. Germline V lookup: CDR1 SEHNR, CDR2 FQNEAQ (reference sequence). CDR3 nucleotides: TGTGCCAGCAGCTTTGGAGGGTCAGCCTACGAGCAGTACTTC. It yields the protein CASSFGGSAYEQYF.

The chain has TRBV6-5 and TRBJ2-3; the match to TRBD2 covers 10 bases. From germline, CDR1 is MNHEY and CDR2 SVGAGI. Losses at the gene ends were 0 bases for V and 6 bases for J; bases not matched to a gene: 6. CDR3 length: 16 residues. CDR3 in DNA: TGTGCCAGCAGTTACTCAGCGGGAGGGCCACGGGATACGCAGTATTTT. Translated, it gives CASSYSAGGPRDTQYF.

J is TRBJ2-3 and V is TRBV10-3, with 9 bases matching TRBD1. Trimming took 5 bases from V and 4 from J; bases not matched to a gene: 4. The CDR3 runs to 14 residues. Germline V lookup: CDR1 ENHRY, CDR2 SYGVKD. CDR3 sequence reads: CAISRDRAADTQYF. DNA for the CDR3: TGTGCCATCAGTCGGGACAGGGCGGCAGATACGCAGTATTTT.

There are a few counts of this clone. The gene calls are TRBV5-4 and TRBJ1-2, with a weak D call TRBD1 (6 bases). Germline assignment: CDR1 SGHNT and CDR2 YYREEE (reference sequence). There are 13 residues in the CDR3. V lost 2 bases, J lost 2 bases, and 7 bases lay in between. The CDR3 spells CASSFTGNYGYTF. In DNA, the CDR3 is TGTGCCAGCAGCTTTACAGGGAACTATGGCTACACCTTC.

This clone has a handful of counts. For the CDR3, the DNA is TGTGCCACCGCCCTTGCCGTGACAGGGGTCGGTACACCCCTCCACTTT. Its protein product is CATALAVTGVGTPLHF. The chain has TRBV10-3 and TRBJ1-6; TRBD1 matches 8 bases. This CDR3 is built from 16 residues. V lost 10 bases, J lost 11 bases, and 19 bases stayed unmatched. Germline V gives CDR1 ENHRY, CDR2 SYGVKD.

CDR3 in amino acids: CASSPSGQAPAQHF. CDR3 coding DNA: TGTGCCAGCTCACCCTCCGGGCAAGCCCCAGCCCAGCATTTT. The chain carries TRBV18 and TRBJ1-5; D unresolved. The germline gives CDR1 KGHSH, CDR2 LQKENI. V dropped 3 bases and J dropped 11 bases, with 17 bases sitting between them. The CDR3 length is 14 residues.

The chain uses TRBV19 and TRBJ1-5; 9 bases fit TRBD1. CDR3 length equals 14 residues. V shed 4 bases, J shed 7 bases, and the junction held 5 bases outside the gene matches. CDR1 is LNHDA, CDR2 SQIVND, per germline (reference sequence). For the CDR3, the DNA is TGTGCCAGTAGTACGACAGGGGGGGCGCAGCCCCAGCATTTT. Translation gives CASSTTGGAQPQHF.

The chain is built from TRBV7-2 and TRBJ2-7, with D perhaps being TRBD1 or TRBD2 (5 bases each). The CDR3 covers 15 residues. V was cut by 7 bases and J by 1 base, with 17 bases left in between. Germline-derived CDR1 and CDR2 are SGHTA and FQGNSA. As DNA, the CDR3 is TGTGCCAGCACCTGGGACGGGGATCTTTCCTACGAGCAGTACTTC. This codes for CASTWDGDLSYEQYF.

CDR3 DNA sequence: TGCGCCAGCAGCTTCCTAGCCTCCTACGAGCAGTACTTC. It specifies CASSFLASYEQYF. The chain links TRBV5-1 to TRBJ2-7; tentatively, D is TRBD2 (5 bases). V lost 2 bases and J 0 bases, leaving 6 bases between the germline ends. The germline V gene has CDR1 SGHRS and CDR2 YFSETQ. The CDR3 length is 13 residues.

The DNA for the CDR3 is TGCGCCAGCAGCTTGGGGAACCGAGAGACCCAGTACTTC. Translating gives CASSLGNRETQYF. The rearrangement uses TRBV5-1 and TRBJ2-5; D ambiguous. Germline V gene data show CDR1 as SGHRS and CDR2 as YFSETQ. V was pared by 0 bases and J by 4 bases, with 7 bases between. The CDR3 is made up of 13 amino acids. Full variable domain (rest looked up from reference TRBV5-1 and TRBJ2-5): KAGVTQTPRYLIKTRGQQVTLSCSPISGHRSVSWYQQTPGQGLQFLFEYFSETQRNKGNFPGRFSGRQFSNSRSEMNVSTLELGDSALYLCASSLGNRETQYFGPGTRLLVL.

V is TRBV4-2 and J is TRBJ1-1, with TRBD1 matching 9 bases. With 0 bases clipped from V and 3 bases from J, the junction kept 5 bases outside the gene matches. CDR3 length: 16 residues. Per germline, CDR1 LGHNA and CDR2 YNFKEQ. The CDR3 nucleotides read TGTGCCAGCAGCCAAGATCAGGGACAGGGTCACACTGAAGCTTTCTTT. Protein: CASSQDQGQGHTEAFF.